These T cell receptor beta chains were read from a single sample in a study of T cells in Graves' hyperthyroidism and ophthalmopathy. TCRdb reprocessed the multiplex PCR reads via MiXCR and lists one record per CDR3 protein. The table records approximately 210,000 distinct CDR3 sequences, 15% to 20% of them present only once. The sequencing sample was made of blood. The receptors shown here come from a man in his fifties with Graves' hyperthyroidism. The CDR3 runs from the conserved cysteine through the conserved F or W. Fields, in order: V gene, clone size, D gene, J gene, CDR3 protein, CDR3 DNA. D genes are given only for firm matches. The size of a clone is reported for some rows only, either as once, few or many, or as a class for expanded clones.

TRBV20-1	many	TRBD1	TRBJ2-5	CSARKTGTQETQYF	TGCAGTGCTAGAAAGACAGGGACACAAGAGACCCAGTACTTC
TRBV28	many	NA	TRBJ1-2	CASSTFYGYTF	TGTGCCAGCAGTACCTTCTATGGCTACACCTTC
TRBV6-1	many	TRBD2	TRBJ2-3	CASRGLAGGTQYF	TGTGCCAGCAGGGGACTAGCGGGAGGTACGCAGTATTTT
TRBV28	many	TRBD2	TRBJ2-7	CASSITSGSLPYEQYF	TGTGCCAGCAGTATAACTAGCGGGAGTCTCCCCTACGAGCAGTACTTC
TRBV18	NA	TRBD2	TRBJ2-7	CASSRGLAGDNEQYF	TGTGCCAGCTCACGGGGACTAGCGGGAGATAACGAGCAGTACTTC
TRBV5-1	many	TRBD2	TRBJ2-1	CASSLVPSGRVLGSEQFF	TGCGCCAGCAGCTTGGTTCCTAGCGGGAGGGTTCTCGGGAGTGAGCAGTTCTTC
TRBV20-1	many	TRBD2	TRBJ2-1	CSARDPGGVNNEQFF	TGCAGTGCTAGAGATCCGGGAGGGGTTAACAATGAGCAGTTCTTC
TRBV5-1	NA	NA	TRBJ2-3	CASSPRAGDTQYF	TGCGCCAGCAGCCCCCGAGCGGGAGATACGCAGTATTTT
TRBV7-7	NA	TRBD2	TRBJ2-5	CASSAGGSLKTQYF	TGTGCTAGCAGTGCCGGGGGGAGCTTAAAGACCCAGTACTTC
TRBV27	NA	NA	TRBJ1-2	CASNPRGPYGYTF	TGTGCCAGCAATCCAAGGGGTCCCTATGGCTACACCTTC
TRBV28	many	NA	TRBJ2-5	CASSLQAVQETQYF	TGTGCCAGCAGTTTGCAGGCGGTTCAAGAGACCCAGTACTTC
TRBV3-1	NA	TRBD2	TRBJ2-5	CASSQEPALAGRQETQYF	TGTGCCAGCAGCCAAGAACCGGCGCTAGCGGGGAGACAAGAGACCCAGTACTTC
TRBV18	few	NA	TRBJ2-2	CASSPPVGRGDTGELFF	TGTGCCAGCTCACCACCGGTGGGCAGGGGCGACACCGGGGAGCTGTTTTTT
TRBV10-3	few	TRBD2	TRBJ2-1	CATGGTSGSFNEQFF	TGTGCCACCGGGGGGACTAGCGGGAGTTTTAATGAGCAGTTCTTC
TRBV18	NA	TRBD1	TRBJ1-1	CASSLGQGMRSNTEAFF	TGTGCCAGCTCACTGGGACAGGGGATGAGGTCGAACACTGAAGCTTTCTTT
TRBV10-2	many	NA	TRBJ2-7	CASRVHSFEQYF	TGCGCCAGCAGGGTCCATTCCTTCGAGCAGTACTTC
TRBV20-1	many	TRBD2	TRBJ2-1	CSARSLAGANEQFF	TGCAGTGCTAGGAGTCTAGCGGGAGCCAATGAGCAGTTCTTC
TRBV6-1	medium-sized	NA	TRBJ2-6	CASMSLGNVLTF	TGTGCCAGCATGAGTTTAGGCAACGTCCTGACTTTC
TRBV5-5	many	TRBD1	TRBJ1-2	CASTPGGNYGYTF	TGTGCCAGCACTCCAGGGGGCAACTATGGCTACACCTTC
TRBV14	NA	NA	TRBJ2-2	CASSQAPPWGGELFF	TGTGCCAGCAGCCAAGCGCCCCCATGGGGCGGGGAGCTGTTTTTT
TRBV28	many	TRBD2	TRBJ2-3	CASSASSGRAWDTQYF	TGTGCCAGCAGTGCATCTAGCGGGAGGGCCTGGGATACGCAGTATTTT
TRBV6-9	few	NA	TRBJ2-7	CACSFPLGEQYF	TGTGCCTGCAGTTTCCCCCTAGGGGAGCAGTACTTC
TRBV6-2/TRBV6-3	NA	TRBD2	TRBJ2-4	CASSYSRLAGVFLNIQYF	TGTGCCAGCAGTTACTCCAGACTAGCGGGAGTATTTTTAAACATTCAGTACTTC
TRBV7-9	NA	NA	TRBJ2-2	CASSSLIEANTGELFF	TGTGCCAGCAGCTCTTTGATAGAAGCGAACACCGGGGAGCTGTTTTTT
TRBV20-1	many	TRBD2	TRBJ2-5	CSASGRDYGVETQYF	TGCAGTGCCTCCGGGAGGGACTATGGCGTGGAGACCCAGTACTTC
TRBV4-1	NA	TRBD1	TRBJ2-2	CASSQEGTVNTGELFF	TGCGCCAGCAGCCAAGAAGGGACAGTGAACACCGGGGAGCTGTTTTTT
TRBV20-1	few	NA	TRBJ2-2	CSASLAGTGELFF	TGCAGTGCTAGCTTGGCAGGTACCGGGGAGCTGTTTTTT
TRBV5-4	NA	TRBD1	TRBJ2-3	CASSYPKGANTDTQYF	TGTGCCAGCAGCTATCCCAAGGGGGCAAACACAGATACGCAGTATTTT
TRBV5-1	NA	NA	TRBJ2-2	CASSPRRGMGNTGELFF	TGCGCCAGCAGCCCCCGGAGGGGTATGGGGAACACCGGGGAGCTGTTTTTT
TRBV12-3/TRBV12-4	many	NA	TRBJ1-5	CASSWDVDSNQPQHF	TGTGCCAGCAGTTGGGACGTGGATAGCAATCAGCCCCAGCATTTT
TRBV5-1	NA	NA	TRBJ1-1	CASSSAWNTEAFF	TGCGCCAGCAGCTCGGCCTGGAACACTGAAGCTTTCTTT
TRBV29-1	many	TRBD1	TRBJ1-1	CSVRGLTGGDGTEAFF	TGCAGCGTCCGAGGTCTCACAGGGGGTGACGGCACTGAAGCTTTCTTT
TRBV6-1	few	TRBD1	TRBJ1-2	CASSPRGDSPYGYTF	TGTGCCAGCAGTCCTCGAGGGGACAGCCCCTATGGCTACACCTTC
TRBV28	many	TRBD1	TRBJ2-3	CASSRTGTSTDTQYF	TGTGCCAGCAGTCGGACAGGGACCTCAACAGATACGCAGTATTTT
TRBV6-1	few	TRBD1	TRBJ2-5	CASSPGTGSFETQYF	TGTGCCAGCAGCCCCGGGACAGGGAGTTTCGAGACCCAGTACTTC
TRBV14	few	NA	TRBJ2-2	CASSQGRGYGELFF	TGTGCCAGCAGCCAGGGCAGGGGTTACGGGGAGCTGTTTTTT
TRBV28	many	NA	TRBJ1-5	CASSLAVTSHQPQHF	TGTGCCAGCAGTTTAGCCGTGACCAGTCATCAGCCCCAGCATTTT
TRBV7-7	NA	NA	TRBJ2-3	CASSDGQSTDTQYF	TGTGCTAGCAGCGACGGACAGAGCACAGATACGCAGTATTTT
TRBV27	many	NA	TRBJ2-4	CASSLERQAKNIQYF	TGTGCCAGCAGTTTAGAGCGTCAAGCCAAAAACATTCAGTACTTC
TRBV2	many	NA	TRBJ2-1	CASSGTAYNNEQFF	TGTGCCAGCAGCGGGACCGCCTATAACAATGAGCAGTTCTTC
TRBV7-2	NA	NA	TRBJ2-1	CASSLVLEQFF	TGTGCCAGCAGCCTCGTATTGGAGCAGTTCTTC
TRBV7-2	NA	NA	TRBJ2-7	CASSSDVEGGDYEQYF	TGTGCCAGCAGTTCCGACGTTGAGGGAGGTGACTACGAGCAGTACTTC
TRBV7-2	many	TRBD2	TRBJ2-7	CASLAGLHSYEQYF	TGTGCCAGTCTAGCGGGACTGCACTCCTACGAGCAGTACTTC
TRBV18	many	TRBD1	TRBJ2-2	CASSPFGTGNTGELFF	TGTGCCAGCTCACCATTTGGGACAGGGAACACCGGGGAGCTGTTTTTT